The clone carrying this T cell receptor beta chain was observed a few times. The antigen is undetermined. These data come from a study of T cells in pancreatic ductal adenocarcinoma. Overall study findings and caveats: Blood had more productive templates and roughly 8-fold more unique clonotypes than tumor. Tumor-versus-blood clonality comparisons may be biased toward lower tumor diversity. Mean clonality was approximately 0.1 in tumors and roughly 0.066 in blood, not significantly different. The resected cohort was biased toward the minority with early-stage disease.

No neoadjuvant therapy was given to the selected pancreatic ductal adenocarcinoma patients before their surgery. Sequencing used immunoSEQ multiplex PCR; TCRdb keeps in-frame clones, though not all of them. The table has about 98,000 clones, about 95% seen once; the top ten hold about 3.4%. The CDR3 is 14 residues long. Germline lookup yields CDR1 SGHNT and CDR2 YYREEE (reference sequence). V shed 5 bases, J shed 4 bases, and the junction held 9 bases outside the gene matches. The clonotype comes from a human donor with pancreatic ductal adenocarcinoma. The chain combines TRBV5-4 with TRBJ2-7; TRBD2 agrees at 7 bases. The source material was PBMCs. CDR3 sequence: CASSDAGAEYEQYF. The CDR3 DNA sequence: TGTGCCAGCAGTGATGCGGGAGCAGAATACGAGCAGTACTTC.